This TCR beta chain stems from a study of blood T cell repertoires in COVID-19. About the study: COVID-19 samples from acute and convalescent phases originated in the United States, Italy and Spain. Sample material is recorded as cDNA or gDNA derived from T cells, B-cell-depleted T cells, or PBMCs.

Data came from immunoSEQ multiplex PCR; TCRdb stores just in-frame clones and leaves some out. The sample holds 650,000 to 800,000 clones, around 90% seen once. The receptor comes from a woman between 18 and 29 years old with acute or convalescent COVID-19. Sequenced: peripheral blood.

CDR3 sequence reads: CASSIAGDDEQFF. CDR3 in DNA: TGTGCCAGCAGTATAGCGGGGGACGATGAGCAGTTCTTC. The V and J genes are TRBV3-1 (or the pseudogene TRBV3-2) and TRBJ2-1; 9 bases are shared with TRBD2. Germline CDR1 LGHDT, CDR2 YNNKEL (reference sequence). The CDR3 totals 13 residues. V lost 6 bases to trimming and J lost 8 bases; unmatched junction nucleotides: 5.